Below are 10 T cell receptor beta chains sequenced from a single sample in a study of blood T cell repertoires in COVID-19 (dated by TCRdb to 2020 to 2021). The library was prepared using the immunoSEQ multiplex PCR assay. Held by TCRdb, this immuneACCESS table contains in-frame sequences only and omits some clones. Under half of the omission traces to an unresolved V gene where checked; the cause of the rest is unknown. The sample profile shows 200,000 to 250,000 clones; roughly 80% of them were found once. The ten largest clones take up around 5.1% of the sample. The sample comprised peripheral blood. Receptor source: a human donor in a cohort sampled during active COVID-19.

The chain combines TRBV5-6 with TRBJ2-7; the match to TRBD1 covers 10 bases. The CDR3 runs 14 residues. The germline V gene has CDR1 SGHDT and CDR2 YYEEEE. V gave up 5 bases and J gave up 7 bases; unmatched junction bases: 9. The CDR3 DNA follows: TGTGCCAGCAGTTGGGGACAGGGGCTCCGGGAGCAGTACTTC. Encoded protein: CASSWGQGLREQYF.

The chain recombines TRBV29-1 with TRBJ2-7; TRBD2 matches 11 bases. The CDR3 runs to 15 residues. The V and J ends lost 6 bases and 2 bases, in that order; junction bases with no gene match: 9. CDR1 and CDR2 from the germline V gene are SQVTM and ANQGSEA. CDR3: CSVVPGLAAPYEQYF. In DNA form, the CDR3 reads TGCAGCGTAGTACCGGGACTAGCGGCACCCTACGAGCAGTACTTC.

The V gene is TRBV27, the J gene TRBJ2-3; TRBD2 might be the D (6 bases). Trimming shortened V by 3 bases and J by 6 bases, and 16 bases separated the two germline ends. Germline V gives CDR1 MNHEY, CDR2 SMNVEV (reference sequence). CDR3 length: 15 residues. The CDR3 reads CASSFMAGSWDTQYF. CDR3 coding DNA: TGTGCCAGCAGTTTTATGGCGGGATCATGGGATACGCAGTATTTT.

The V gene is TRBV30, the J gene TRBJ1-2, with D possibly TRBD1 on 5 matching bases. Germline lookup yields CDR1 GTSNPN and CDR2 SVGIG (reference sequence). V dropped 3 bases and J dropped 8 bases, with 16 bases sitting between them. The CDR3 totals 13 residues. As DNA, the CDR3 is TGTGCCTGGAGCCAAGACAGCCTCTTGGGCTACACCTTC. Translating gives CAWSQDSLLGYTF. The full variable domain, rest sourced from reference TRBV30 and TRBJ1-2, is SQTIHQWPATLVQPVGSPLSLECTVEGTSNPNLYWYRQAAGRGLQLLFYSVGIGQISSEVPQNLSASRPQDRQFILSSKKLLLSDSGFYLCAWSQDSLLGYTFGSGTRLTVV.

The chain employs TRBV7-2 and TRBJ1-1; 10 nucleotides align to TRBD1. Trimming took 6 bases from V and 6 from J; bases not matched to a gene: 4. Per germline, CDR1 SGHTA and CDR2 FQGNSA. CDR3 size: 13 residues. The CDR3 sequence: CASSDRGLAEAFF. CDR3 nucleotides: TGTGCCAGCAGTGACAGGGGGCTCGCTGAAGCTTTCTTT.

As regards this clone: This same CDR3 is encoded by further DNA sequences in the sample. The chain links TRBV24-1 to TRBJ1-2, with a possible D match to TRBD1 (6 bases). CDR1 and CDR2 from the germline V gene are KGHDR and SFDVKD. The CDR3 consists of 13 residues. Trimming pared 4 bases from V and 5 bases from J, leaving 10 bases between. The CDR3 region is CATSETGGYGYTF. CDR3 nucleotide sequence: TGTGCCACCAGTGAGACAGGCGGGTATGGCTACACCTTC.

The chain joins TRBV30 to TRBJ2-1; no definite D call. This CDR3 is 14 amino acids long. Germline CDR1 is GTSNPN and CDR2 is SVGIG (reference sequence). V gave up 2 bases and J gave up 4 bases, with 12 bases separating them. CDR3 sequence reads: CAWSPQWRYNEQFF. The DNA of the CDR3 is TGTGCCTGGAGTCCTCAATGGCGGTACAATGAGCAGTTCTTC.

The chain joins TRBV27 to TRBJ2-7, with 8 bases lining up with TRBD2. The V segment lost 8 bases and the J segment 1 base; nucleotides outside the gene matches: 13. The germline CDR1 and CDR2 sequences are MNHEY and SMNVEV (reference sequence). The CDR3 contains 16 residues. CDR3 sequence: CASGLTSSGQSYEQYF. The CDR3 bases are TGTGCCAGCGGACTCACTTCTAGCGGGCAATCCTACGAGCAGTACTTC.

The V call is TRBV15, the J call TRBJ2-7; D gene ambiguous. The germline V gene has CDR1 LNHNV and CDR2 YYDKDF (reference sequence). This CDR3 comprises 14 residues. V was trimmed by 1 base and J by 0 bases, leaving 7 bases between them. This CDR3 is CATSRGDASYEQYF. CDR3 coding DNA: TGTGCCACCAGCAGAGGCGATGCCTCCTACGAGCAGTACTTC.

The CDR3 nucleotides read TGTGCCAGCAGTTTAGGTAGCGGGAGAATCGCGGAGACCCAGTACTTC. Translation: CASSLGSGRIAETQYF. J is TRBJ2-5 and V is TRBV27; TRBD2 matches at 9 bases. This CDR3 has 16 residues. V lost 2 bases, J lost 5 bases, and 9 bases stayed unmatched. Looked up from germline, CDR1 is MNHEY and CDR2 is SMNVEV (reference sequence).